Each of the 32 T cell receptor beta chains below was sequenced from the same sample in a study of neoadjuvant nivolumab and ipilimumab in lung cancer. The assay was immunoSEQ multiplex PCR, and TCRdb's table has in-frame clones only and misses some. The sample has about 28,000 clones, about 83% seen once; the top ten hold approximately 5.1%. The sample was tumor tissue, taken after neoadjuvant nivolumab, alone or with ipilimumab, at or shortly before surgery. Receptor source: an adult with non-small cell lung cancer.

V usage is TRBV30 and J usage is TRBJ1-2, with D uncertain. Germline V gives CDR1 GTSNPN, CDR2 SVGIG (reference sequence). Trimming removed 2 bases at V and 7 bases at J, with 17 bases between. The CDR3 is 14 residues long. The CDR3 is CAWSKTGPMGGYTF. The CDR3 DNA is TGTGCCTGGAGTAAGACCGGGCCCATGGGTGGCTACACCTTC.

The chain links TRBV15 to TRBJ1-2; TRBD1 matches at 8 bases. V shed 4 bases and J 6 bases; nucleotides not matched to a gene: 7. The germline V gene encodes CDR1 LNHNV and CDR2 YYDKDF (reference sequence). This CDR3 spans 14 amino acids. CDR3 nucleotides: TGTGCCACCAGCACAAGGAAGACAGGGGATGGCTACACCTTC. Encoded protein: CATSTRKTGDGYTF.

The chain links TRBV7-2 to TRBJ2-4, with D maybe TRBD1 (5 bases). The CDR3 has 19 amino acids. The V end lost 1 base, the J end lost 0 bases, and 19 bases lay between the germline ends. Germline lookup yields CDR1 SGHTA and CDR2 FQGNSA. CDR3 in DNA: TGTGCCAGCAGCTTAGGCGCTCAGGGTGGGGATCTAGCCAAAAACATTCAGTACTTC. Its translation: CASSLGAQGGDLAKNIQYF.

This clone was seen just once. This chain joins TRBV7-9 and TRBJ2-7; a possible D gene is TRBD2 (7 bases). The length of the CDR3 is 14 residues. Germline CDR1 reads SEHNR; CDR2 reads FQNEAQ (reference sequence). V was trimmed by 5 bases and J by 3 bases, leaving 14 bases between them. CDR3 DNA sequence: TGTGCCAGCAGCGCACGCGGGGGCGTCTACGAGCAGTACTTC. Translation: CASSARGGVYEQYF.

The chain is built from TRBV5-1 and TRBJ2-1; 8 bases are shared with TRBD1. V gave up 3 bases and J gave up 5 bases; unmatched junction bases: 7. CDR3 length: 15 residues. Germline V gives CDR1 SGHRS, CDR2 YFSETQ. CDR3 sequence reads: CASSSDRVMHNEQFF. The CDR3 DNA reads as TGCGCCAGCAGCTCGGACAGGGTGATGCACAATGAGCAGTTCTTC.

This clone was recorded a few times. This chain links TRBV6-5 with TRBJ1-2; the D is unclear. V lost 0 bases, J lost 6 bases, and 14 bases lay in between. Looked up from germline, CDR1 is MNHEY and CDR2 is SVGAGI. The CDR3 sequence is 15 residues long. CDR3 in amino acids: CASSYSMVSFNGYTF. CDR3 sequence (DNA): TGTGCCAGCAGTTACTCGATGGTCTCATTTAATGGCTACACCTTC.

The sample holds a few counts of this clone. Here the CDR3 reads CASSPYRGASGRSVTGELFF. In DNA form, the CDR3 reads TGTGCCAGCAGCCCTTACCGGGGGGCTAGCGGGAGGTCGGTCACCGGGGAGCTGTTTTTT. The chain couples TRBV7-8 to TRBJ2-2, with 11 bases matching TRBD2. The V gene end was trimmed by 5 bases and the J gene end by 4 bases; junction bases not matched to a gene: 18. This CDR3 has 20 amino acids. Germline lookup yields CDR1 SGHVS and CDR2 FQNEAQ.

This clone was recorded only once. The J gene is TRBJ2-7, the V gene TRBV7-2; 10 positions match TRBD2. The germline gives CDR1 SGHTA, CDR2 FQGNSA. The CDR3 has 15 residues. V trimming: 5 bases; J trimming: 10 bases; junction bases outside the gene matches: 14. The CDR3 is CASSASGGARVPQYF. CDR3 in DNA: TGTGCCAGCAGCGCCAGCGGGGGGGCACGCGTTCCTCAGTACTTC.

The gene calls are TRBV5-5 and TRBJ2-1; 7 nucleotides match TRBD2. CDR1 and CDR2 from the germline V gene are SGHKS and YYEKEE (reference sequence). The CDR3 is made up of 16 amino acids. V lost 1 base, J lost 9 bases, and 13 bases stayed unmatched. CDR3 sequence: CASSLNVLADVGEQFF. CDR3 DNA: TGTGCCAGCAGCTTGAATGTCCTAGCGGACGTGGGTGAGCAGTTCTTC.

This chain links TRBV6-1 with TRBJ2-5, with D perhaps TRBD1 (6 bases). Germline CDR1 and CDR2: MNHNS and SASEGT. Trimming shortened V by 5 bases and J by 3 bases, and 10 bases separated the two germline ends. The CDR3 covers 13 residues. The CDR3 coding sequence is TGTGCCAGCAGTCCCGGGACAAAAGAGACCCAGTACTTC. This sequence encodes CASSPGTKETQYF.

Only one count was recorded for this clone. V is TRBV7-9 and J is TRBJ1-2; D is unresolved. The CDR3 is made up of 13 amino acids. Germline V gene data show CDR1 as SEHNR and CDR2 as FQNEAQ (reference sequence). Between the trimmed V and J ends, which lost 5 bases and 4 bases, there was a span of 11 bases. CDR3 DNA sequence: TGTGCCAGCAGCGACCAAGGGCTCTATGGCTACACCTTC. This sequence encodes CASSDQGLYGYTF.

The rearrangement joins TRBV5-1 to TRBJ1-1, with TRBD1 matching over 10 bases. The CDR3 extends over 16 amino acids. Trimming removed 1 base from V and 1 base from J; junction bases left unmatched: 4. CDR1 and CDR2 (germline): SGHRS, YFSETQ. The CDR3 bases are TGCGCCAGCAGCTTGCGGGACAGGGGATGGAACACTGAAGCTTTCTTT. Protein product: CASSLRDRGWNTEAFF.

The gene calls are TRBV5-4 and TRBJ1-5; tentatively, D is TRBD1 (6 bases). The CDR3 has 18 residues. Germline V gene sequence: CDR1 SGHNT, CDR2 YYREEE (reference sequence). With 4 bases removed from V and 0 bases from J, the gap between germline ends came to 20 bases. The CDR3 sequence: CASSARDNDFYSNQPQHF. Here the CDR3 DNA reads TGTGCCAGCAGCGCCAGGGACAACGACTTTTATAGCAATCAGCCCCAGCATTTT.

J is TRBJ2-3 and V is TRBV4-2; D is possibly TRBD2 (5 bases). The CDR3 covers 13 residues. V lost 3 bases and J 1 base, leaving 5 bases between the germline ends. In germline, CDR1 is LGHNA, CDR2 YNFKEQ. CDR3 loop: CASSHGGTDTQYF. The DNA of the CDR3 is TGTGCCAGCAGCCACGGGGGCACAGATACGCAGTATTTT.

J is TRBJ2-1 and V is TRBV7-9; 9 nucleotides line up with TRBD2. Germline V gene lookup returns CDR1 SEHNR and CDR2 FQNEAQ (reference sequence). This CDR3 is 16 amino acids long. The V segment lost 1 base and the J segment 7 bases; nucleotides outside the gene matches: 8. The CDR3 sequence is CASSLGAGGPSNEQFF. CDR3 DNA sequence: TGTGCCAGCAGCTTAGGGGCGGGGGGGCCTTCGAATGAGCAGTTCTTC.

The gene calls are TRBV30 and TRBJ1-6; no firm D call. The CDR3 is made up of 13 amino acids. V lost 2 bases, J lost 5 bases, and 7 bases lay in between. Germline loops: CDR1 GTSNPN, CDR2 SVGIG (reference sequence). The CDR3 region is CAWSPGHNSPLHF. CDR3 DNA sequence: TGTGCCTGGAGTCCAGGTCATAATTCACCCCTCCACTTT.

This rearrangement joins TRBV27 to TRBJ1-1; D perhaps matches TRBD1 (5 bases). The V and J ends lost 3 bases and 5 bases respectively, with 16 bases between them. CDR3 length: 15 residues. Germline V lookup: CDR1 MNHEY, CDR2 SMNVEV (reference sequence). The DNA for the CDR3 is TGTGCCAGCAGTTTCGCCCATGGGGGGGGTACTGAAGCTTTCTTT. It codes for CASSFAHGGGTEAFF.

The rearrangement uses TRBV7-2 and TRBJ1-5, with D hard to call. Deletions cut 0 bases from V and 3 bases from J, with 9 bases between. Per the germline V gene, CDR1 is SGHTA and CDR2 is FQGNSA. CDR3 length: 15 residues. CDR3 sequence: CASSLARADNQPQHF. Here the CDR3 DNA reads TGTGCCAGCAGCTTAGCGAGGGCAGACAATCAGCCCCAGCATTTT. Combining the CDR3 with reference TRBV7-2 and TRBJ1-5 gives the whole variable domain GAGVSQSPSNKVTEKGKDVELRCDPISGHTALYWYRQSLGQGLEFLIYFQGNSAPDKSGLPSDRFSAERTGGSVSTLTIQRTQQEDSAVYLCASSLARADNQPQHFGDGTRLSIL.

The V gene is TRBV11-1, the J gene TRBJ2-1, with 9 bases identical to TRBD2. The junction had 6 bases not matched to a gene; V was cut back by 2 bases and J by 7 bases. CDR1 and CDR2 (germline): SGHAT, FQDESV (reference sequence). The CDR3 runs to 15 residues. The CDR3 coding sequence is TGTGCCAGCAGCTTATTTAGCGGGGGTGGGAATGAGCAGTTCTTC. Protein: CASSLFSGGGNEQFF.

There are a few counts of this clone. CDR3 sequence (DNA): TGCGCCAGCAGCTTGGGGGACAGGGGACTTAGGGAGACCCAGTACTTC. As protein: CASSLGDRGLRETQYF. J is TRBJ2-5 and V is TRBV5-1, with 10 bases lining up with TRBD1. V was clipped by 0 bases and J by 5 bases; unmatched bases: 7. This CDR3 contains 16 residues. Germline CDR1 is SGHRS and CDR2 is YFSETQ.

The chain employs TRBV13 and TRBJ2-5; D remains unclear. Germline CDR1 PRHDT, CDR2 FYEKMQ (reference sequence). Between the trimmed V and J ends, which lost 7 bases and 5 bases, there was a span of 11 bases. The CDR3 contains 12 residues. This chain's CDR3 is CASTRASETQYF. CDR3 sequence (DNA): TGTGCCAGCACCCGGGCCTCGGAGACCCAGTACTTC.

This chain links TRBV7-9 with TRBJ1-1, with D tentatively TRBD1 (6 bases). There are 14 residues in the CDR3. The germline V gene encodes CDR1 SEHNR and CDR2 FQNEAQ (reference sequence). Trimming stripped 5 bases from V and 9 bases from J, with 19 bases between. CDR3 sequence: CASSPSTRQDKAFF. The CDR3 bases are TGTGCCAGCAGCCCTAGTACCCGACAGGACAAAGCTTTCTTT.

A single count supports this clone. V is TRBV11-3 and J is TRBJ2-2, with TRBD1 matching over 9 bases. This CDR3 has 14 amino acids. J lost 6 bases, V lost 4 bases, and 3 bases had no gene match. Germline V gene data show CDR1 as SGHNT and CDR2 as YENEEA. CDR3 residues: CASSSGQGPGELFF. CDR3 bases: TGTGCCAGCAGCTCGGGACAGGGACCCGGGGAGCTGTTTTTT.

This chain connects TRBV11-2 to TRBJ2-7; the D call may be TRBD1 or TRBD2 (5 bases each). The germline V gene encodes CDR1 SGHAT and CDR2 FQNNGV. The CDR3 totals 14 residues. V dropped 1 base and J dropped 0 bases, with 7 bases sitting between them. The CDR3 loop is CASSLAGSSYEQYF. The DNA for the CDR3 is TGTGCCAGCAGCTTAGCAGGGAGCTCCTACGAGCAGTACTTC.

This clone has a single count. V and J are TRBV1 and TRBJ2-3; the table's TRBD1 call for D was not verified on the DNA. TRBV1 is shown as a pseudogene. This CDR3 has 17 amino acids. The CDR3 DNA is TGCACCAGCAGCCCCCCCCGTTTAACAGGGGGCGCAGATACGCAGTATTTT. It codes for CTSSPPRLTGGADTQYF.

The J gene is TRBJ1-4, the V gene TRBV28; no firm D call. Germline CDR1 is MDHEN and CDR2 is SYDVKM. The CDR3 runs 14 residues. Trimming took off 5 bases at V and 8 bases at J, with 15 bases between the two ends. CDR3 DNA sequence: TGTGCCAGCAGTATTCCGACTCTACCGGAAAAACTGTTTTTT. Protein sequence: CASSIPTLPEKLFF.

The chain carries TRBV9 and TRBJ1-5; D is unclear. Germline V gene sequence: CDR1 SGDLS, CDR2 YYNGEE. V was cut by 0 bases and J by 7 bases, with 8 bases left in between. CDR3 length: 13 residues. CDR3 bases: TGTGCCAGCAGCGTAGAAGGAGGCCAGCCCCAGCATTTT. Its protein product is CASSVEGGQPQHF.

The chain recombines TRBV7-6 with TRBJ2-5; 11 positions match TRBD2. Trimming cost V 8 bases and J 1 base; bases outside gene matches: 6. CDR3 length equals 15 residues. CDR1 is SGHVS, CDR2 FNYEAQ, per germline. CDR3 region: CASVITSGGQETQYF. The CDR3 nucleotides read TGTGCCAGCGTCATAACTAGCGGGGGCCAAGAGACCCAGTACTTC.

The CDR3 DNA reads as TGTGCCAGCAGCTCCGGGGGCTGGGGAGGCTACACCTTC. Translated, it gives CASSSGGWGGYTF. This chain joins TRBV7-2 and TRBJ1-2; a weak D match, TRBD1 (6 bases). The ends were cut back, 4 bases at V and 8 bases at J, with 14 bases in the middle. The CDR3 is 13 residues long. Germline V gives CDR1 SGHTA, CDR2 FQGNSA.

The V gene is TRBV7-6, the J gene TRBJ2-2, with TRBD2 matching over 8 bases. CDR1 and CDR2 (germline): SGHVS, FNYEAQ. This CDR3 region has 16 residues. V trimming: 5 bases; J trimming: 1 base; junction bases outside the gene matches: 6. The DNA for the CDR3 is TGTGCCAGCAGCCCTTTCGGGGGGGAGAACACCGGGGAGCTGTTTTTT. Translation gives CASSPFGGENTGELFF. Based on the CDR3 plus reference TRBV7-6 and TRBJ2-2, the full variable domain is GAGVSQSPRYKVTKRGQDVALRCDPISGHVSLYWYRQALGQGPEFLTYFNYEAQQDKSGLPNDRFSAERPEGSISTLTIQRTEQRDSAMYRCASSPFGGENTGELFFGEGSRLTVL.

The V call is TRBV6-1, the J call TRBJ1-2; no clear D gene. Germline CDR1 MNHNS, CDR2 SASEGT. The CDR3 loop spans 12 amino acids. The germline V and J ends were trimmed by 6 bases and 4 bases, with 9 bases remaining between them. In nucleotides, the CDR3 is TGTGCCAGCAGCCCGACAAGCTATGGCTACACCTTC. This translates into CASSPTSYGYTF.

V gene TRBV5-4 combines with J gene TRBJ1-3; D is ambiguous. Germline CDR1 SGHNT, CDR2 YYREEE (reference sequence). CDR3 size: 14 residues. The V end lost 2 bases, the J end lost 0 bases, and 6 bases lay between the germline ends. The CDR3 loop reads CASSFKGSGNTIYF. The CDR3, as DNA: TGTGCCAGCAGCTTTAAGGGCTCTGGAAACACCATATATTTT.